These 10 T cell receptor beta chains came from one sample sequenced in a study of OX40 agonist ivuxolimab in advanced cancers. The repertoire was sequenced with immunoSEQ multiplex PCR; TCRdb's copy has only in-frame clones and lacks some. The table shows roughly 25,000 clones, with roughly 86% occurring only once. The specimen was CD4+ or CD8+ T cells sorted from blood, collected in a trial of the OX40 agonist ivuxolimab. Receptor source: an adult with an advanced solid tumor such as melanoma, head and neck, liver or kidney cancer.

The V and J genes are TRBV10-3 and TRBJ2-1, with 9 nucleotides matching TRBD1. The CDR3 contains 16 residues. V lost 3 bases and J lost 7; bases outside the gene matches: 10. From germline, CDR1 is ENHRY and CDR2 SYGVKD. DNA for the CDR3: TGTGCCATCAGTGACCCGGGACAGGGCACTGGAAATGAGCAGTTCTTC. It specifies CAISDPGQGTGNEQFF.

This rearrangement joins TRBV29-1 to TRBJ1-2; 8 bases line up with TRBD1. CDR1 and CDR2 (germline): SQVTM, ANQGSEA. Trimming removed 6 bases from V and 2 bases from J; junction bases left unmatched: 5. The CDR3 length is 13 residues. As DNA, the CDR3 is TGCAGCGTCGAGACAGGGGAGAACTATGGCTACACCTTC. It translates to CSVETGENYGYTF. Based on the CDR3 plus reference TRBV29-1 and TRBJ1-2, the full variable domain is SAVISQKPSRDICQRGTSLTIQCQVDSQVTMMFWYRQQPGQSLTLIATANQGSEATYESGFVIDKFPISRPNLTFSTLTVSNMSPEDSSIYLCSVETGENYGYTFGSGTRLTVV.

The V and J genes are TRBV7-2 and TRBJ1-2, with D possibly being TRBD1 (6 bases). The CDR3 runs to 17 residues. Germline V lookup: CDR1 SGHTA, CDR2 FQGNSA. The V end lost 1 base, the J end lost 3 bases, and 18 bases lay between the germline ends. The CDR3 DNA follows: TGTGCCAGCAGCTTAGAGGGGGTGTGGGGCGAGGACTATGGCTACACCTTC. Encoded protein: CASSLEGVWGEDYGYTF.

The chain has TRBV29-1 and TRBJ2-7, with TRBD1 matching 7 bases. Germline-derived CDR1 and CDR2 are SQVTM and ANQGSEA. The CDR3 runs 12 residues. J gave up 0 bases and V 7 bases, and 3 bases lay outside the gene matches. CDR3 protein: CSARDSSYEQYF. The CDR3 coding sequence is TGCAGCGCCCGGGACAGCTCCTACGAGCAGTACTTC.

The table lists this clone with a count of one. The genes are TRBV18 and TRBJ1-2; 9 bases are shared with TRBD1. Looked up from germline, CDR1 is KGHSH and CDR2 is LQKENI. The V and J ends lost 4 bases and 3 bases, in that order; junction bases with no gene match: 6. There are 15 residues in the CDR3. The CDR3 sequence is CASSQLQGADYGYTF. The CDR3 DNA sequence: TGTGCCAGCTCACAACTACAGGGGGCGGACTATGGCTACACCTTC.

V gene TRBV9 combines with J gene TRBJ2-2; the match to TRBD2 covers 11 bases. This CDR3 region has 19 residues. Germline CDR1 reads SGDLS; CDR2 reads YYNGEE. V shed 0 bases and J 4 bases; nucleotides not matched to a gene: 11. The CDR3 DNA reads as TGTGCCAGCAGCGTAGGGTCCCGGACTAGCGGGTTCGTCACCGGGGAGCTGTTTTTT. Its protein product is CASSVGSRTSGFVTGELFF.

V is TRBV5-5 and J is TRBJ2-2; D is uncertain. The CDR3 length is 14 residues. The V gene lost 0 bases and the J gene lost 0 bases, with 3 bases spanning the gap. Germline V gene lookup returns CDR1 SGHKS and CDR2 YYEKEE (reference sequence). The CDR3 DNA reads as TGTGCCAGCAGCTTGGTCGCGAACACCGGGGAGCTGTTTTTT. It yields the protein CASSLVANTGELFF. Together with reference TRBV5-5 and TRBJ2-2, the CDR3 gives the full variable domain: DAGVTQSPTHLIKTRGQQVTLRCSPISGHKSVSWYQQVLGQGPQFIFQYYEKEERGRGNFPDRFSARQFPNYSSELNVNALLLGDSALYLCASSLVANTGELFFGEGSRLTVL.

This sequence joins TRBV5-1 and TRBJ2-7; 11 bases line up with TRBD1. The germline gives CDR1 SGHRS, CDR2 YFSETQ. Trimming cost V 4 bases and J 3 bases; bases outside gene matches: 3. The CDR3 loop spans 14 amino acids. CDR3 sequence reads: CASSQDRGHYEQYF. In DNA form, the CDR3 reads TGCGCCAGCAGCCAGGACAGGGGGCACTACGAGCAGTACTTC.

This chain connects TRBV7-2 to TRBJ2-1; 7 nucleotides match TRBD2. The J segment lost 4 bases and the V segment lost 1 base, leaving 10 bases of the junction unmatched. CDR3 length: 17 residues. Germline assignment: CDR1 SGHTA and CDR2 FQGNSA. The CDR3 protein is CASSLEVPGLPYNEQFF. CDR3 bases: TGTGCCAGCAGCTTAGAAGTCCCGGGACTACCATACAATGAGCAGTTCTTC.

The V gene is TRBV5-6, the J gene TRBJ2-1; 7 nucleotides match TRBD2. Germline CDR1 is SGHDT and CDR2 is YYEEEE. V lost 4 bases, J lost 9 bases, and 22 bases stayed unmatched. The CDR3 covers 18 residues. DNA of the CDR3: TGTGCCAGCAGCCGAACACTGGTAGGAACGACGGGGGGTATTGAGCAGTTCTTC. Translating gives CASSRTLVGTTGGIEQFF.